This T cell receptor (beta chain) was identified in a study of spatial heterogeneity in lung cancer. Study background: In the raw reads, each unique TCR and UMI combination was present more than ten times on average.

With regard to this clonotype: Antigen: not known.

This sample's time point: sample taken at primary tumor resection. Donors were 72 untreated early-stage non-small cell lung cancer patients. Tumor, nontumor lung or frozen PBMC supplied whole RNA that was sequenced unsorted. V was pared by 4 bases and J by 4 bases, with 6 bases of the junction left unmatched. The CDR3 has 15 amino acids. Looked up from germline, CDR1 is SGHRS and CDR2 is YFSETQ. General study results and limits: Ubiquitous expanded tumor TCRs were seen in blood more at resection than at follow-up.

TCRdb processed the 5' RACE reads anew with MiXCR; each CDR3 protein has one entry. The sample yields tens of thousands of distinct CDR3 sequences, approximately 12% seen once. This sequence was found in a male donor with early-stage non-small cell lung cancer. This chain connects TRBV5-1 to TRBJ2-1; TRBD2 agrees at 9 bases. The source material was PBMCs, sampled at surgery. The CDR3 loop is CASSTTAGGYNEQFF. The CDR3 DNA is TGCGCCAGCAGCACTACCGCGGGAGGGTACAATGAGCAGTTCTTC. The whole variable domain, filled in from reference TRBV5-1 and TRBJ2-1, reads KAGVTQTPRYLIKTRGQQVTLSCSPISGHRSVSWYQQTPGQGLQFLFEYFSETQRNKGNFPGRFSGRQFSNSRSEMNVSTLELGDSALYLCASSTTAGGYNEQFFGPGTRLTVL.